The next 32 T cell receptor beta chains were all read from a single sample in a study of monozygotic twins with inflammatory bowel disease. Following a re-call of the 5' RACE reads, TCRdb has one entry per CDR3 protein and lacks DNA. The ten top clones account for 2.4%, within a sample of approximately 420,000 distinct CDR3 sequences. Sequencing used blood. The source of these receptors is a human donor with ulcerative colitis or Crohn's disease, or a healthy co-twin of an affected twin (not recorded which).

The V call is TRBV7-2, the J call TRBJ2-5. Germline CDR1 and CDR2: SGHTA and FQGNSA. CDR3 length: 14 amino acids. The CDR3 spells CASSLSPTGETQYF.

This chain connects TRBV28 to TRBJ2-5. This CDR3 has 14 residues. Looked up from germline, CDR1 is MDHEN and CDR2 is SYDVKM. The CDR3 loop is CASSFRADQETQYF.

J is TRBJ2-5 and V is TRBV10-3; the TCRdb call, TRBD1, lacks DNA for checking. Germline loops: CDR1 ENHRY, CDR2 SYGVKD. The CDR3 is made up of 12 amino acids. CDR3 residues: CAIKGQQETQYF.

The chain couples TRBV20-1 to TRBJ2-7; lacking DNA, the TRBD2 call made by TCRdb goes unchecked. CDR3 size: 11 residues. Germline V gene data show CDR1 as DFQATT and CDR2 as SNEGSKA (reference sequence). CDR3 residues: CSANSGYEQYF.

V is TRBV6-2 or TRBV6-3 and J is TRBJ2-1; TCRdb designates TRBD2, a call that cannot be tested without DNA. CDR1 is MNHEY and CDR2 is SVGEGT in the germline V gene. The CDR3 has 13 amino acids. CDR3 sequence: CASALAGGNEQFF.

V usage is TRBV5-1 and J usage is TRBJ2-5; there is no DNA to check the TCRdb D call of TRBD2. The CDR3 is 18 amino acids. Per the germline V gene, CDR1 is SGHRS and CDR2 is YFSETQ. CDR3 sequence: CASSGGLAGGRPQETQYF.

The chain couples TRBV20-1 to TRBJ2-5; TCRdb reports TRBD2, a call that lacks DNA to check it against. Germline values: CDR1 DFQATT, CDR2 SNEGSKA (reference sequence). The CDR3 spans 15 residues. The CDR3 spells CSARMGLAFQETQYF.

The CDR3 reads CASSLEGTGTKIEAFF. The V gene is TRBV5-1, the J gene TRBJ1-1; absent DNA, TCRdb's TRBD1 call cannot be checked. Germline loops: CDR1 SGHRS, CDR2 YFSETQ. This CDR3 contains 16 residues.

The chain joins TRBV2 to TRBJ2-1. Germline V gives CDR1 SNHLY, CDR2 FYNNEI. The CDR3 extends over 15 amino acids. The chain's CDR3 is CASSEAGKNNNEQFF.

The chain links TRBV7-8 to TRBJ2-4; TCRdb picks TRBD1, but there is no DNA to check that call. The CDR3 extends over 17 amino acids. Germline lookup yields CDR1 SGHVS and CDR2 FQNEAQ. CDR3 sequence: CASSPSGGDEAKDIQYF.

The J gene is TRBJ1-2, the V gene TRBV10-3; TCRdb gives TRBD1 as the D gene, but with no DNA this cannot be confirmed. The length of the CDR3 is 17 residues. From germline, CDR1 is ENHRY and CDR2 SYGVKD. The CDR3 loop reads CAISDRDSEHSLGGYTF.

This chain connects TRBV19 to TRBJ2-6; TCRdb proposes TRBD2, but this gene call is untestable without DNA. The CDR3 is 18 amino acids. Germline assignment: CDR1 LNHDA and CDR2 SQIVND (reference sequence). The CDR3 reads CASKVPSGEDTGANVLTF. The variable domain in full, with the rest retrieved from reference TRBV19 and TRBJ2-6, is DGGITQSPKYLFRKEGQNVTLSCEQNLNHDAMYWYRQDPGQGLRLIYYSQIVNDFQKGDIAEGYSVSREKKESFPLTVTSAQKNPTAFYLCASKVPSGEDTGANVLTFGAGSRLTVL.

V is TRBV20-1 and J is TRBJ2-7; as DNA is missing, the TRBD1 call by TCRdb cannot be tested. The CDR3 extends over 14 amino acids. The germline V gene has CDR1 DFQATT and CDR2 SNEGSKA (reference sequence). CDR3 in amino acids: CSARAPPRGYEQYF.

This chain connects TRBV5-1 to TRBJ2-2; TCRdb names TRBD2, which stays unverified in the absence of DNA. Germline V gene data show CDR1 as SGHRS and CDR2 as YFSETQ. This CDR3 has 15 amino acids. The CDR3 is CASSSTALARGELFF.

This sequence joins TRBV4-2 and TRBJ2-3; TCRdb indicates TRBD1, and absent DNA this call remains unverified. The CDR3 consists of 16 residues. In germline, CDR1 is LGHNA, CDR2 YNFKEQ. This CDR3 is CASSQDKGGGRGTQYF.

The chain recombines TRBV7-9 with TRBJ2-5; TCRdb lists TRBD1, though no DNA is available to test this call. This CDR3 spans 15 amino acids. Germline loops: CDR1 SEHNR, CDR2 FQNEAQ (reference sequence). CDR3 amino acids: CASSLGQTSQETQYF.

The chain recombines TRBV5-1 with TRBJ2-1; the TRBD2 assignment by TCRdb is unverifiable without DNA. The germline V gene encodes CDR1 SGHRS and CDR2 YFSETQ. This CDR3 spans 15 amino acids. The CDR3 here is CASSFSGRAYNEQFF. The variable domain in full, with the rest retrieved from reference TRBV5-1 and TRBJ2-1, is KAGVTQTPRYLIKTRGQQVTLSCSPISGHRSVSWYQQTPGQGLQFLFEYFSETQRNKGNFPGRFSGRQFSNSRSEMNVSTLELGDSALYLCASSFSGRAYNEQFFGPGTRLTVL.

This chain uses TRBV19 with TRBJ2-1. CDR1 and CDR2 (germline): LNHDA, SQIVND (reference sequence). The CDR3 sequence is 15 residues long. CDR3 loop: CASSISGNTYNEQFF.

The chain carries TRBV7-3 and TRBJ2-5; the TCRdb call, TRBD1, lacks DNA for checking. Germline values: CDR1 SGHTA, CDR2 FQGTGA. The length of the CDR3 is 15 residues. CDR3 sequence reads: CASSPTPGSQETQYF.

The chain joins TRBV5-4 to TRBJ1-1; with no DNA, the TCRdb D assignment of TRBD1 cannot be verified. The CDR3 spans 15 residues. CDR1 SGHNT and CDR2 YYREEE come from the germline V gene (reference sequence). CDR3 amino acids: CASSLEGGAPFTAFF.

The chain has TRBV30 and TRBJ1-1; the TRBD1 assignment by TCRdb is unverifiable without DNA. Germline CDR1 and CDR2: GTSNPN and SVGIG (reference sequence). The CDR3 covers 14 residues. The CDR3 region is CAWSLGLRFTEAFF. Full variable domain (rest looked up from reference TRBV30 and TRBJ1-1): SQTIHQWPATLVQPVGSPLSLECTVEGTSNPNLYWYRQAAGRGLQLLFYSVGIGQISSEVPQNLSASRPQDRQFILSSKKLLLSDSGFYLCAWSLGLRFTEAFFGQGTRLTVV.

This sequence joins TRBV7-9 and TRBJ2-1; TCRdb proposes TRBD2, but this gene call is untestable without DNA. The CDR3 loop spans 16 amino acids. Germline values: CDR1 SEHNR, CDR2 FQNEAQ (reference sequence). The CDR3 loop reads CASSSSQGGSLGEQFF.

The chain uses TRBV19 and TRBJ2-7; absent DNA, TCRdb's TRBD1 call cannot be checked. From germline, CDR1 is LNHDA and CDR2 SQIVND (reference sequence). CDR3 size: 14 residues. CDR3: CASSIQQGSYEQYF. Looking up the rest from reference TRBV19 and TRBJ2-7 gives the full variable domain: DGGITQSPKYLFRKEGQNVTLSCEQNLNHDAMYWYRQDPGQGLRLIYYSQIVNDFQKGDIAEGYSVSREKKESFPLTVTSAQKNPTAFYLCASSIQQGSYEQYFGPGTRLTVT.

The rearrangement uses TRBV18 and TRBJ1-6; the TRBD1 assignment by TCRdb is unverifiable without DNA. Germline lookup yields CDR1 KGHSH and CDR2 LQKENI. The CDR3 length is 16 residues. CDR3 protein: CASSPANRGGNSPLHF.

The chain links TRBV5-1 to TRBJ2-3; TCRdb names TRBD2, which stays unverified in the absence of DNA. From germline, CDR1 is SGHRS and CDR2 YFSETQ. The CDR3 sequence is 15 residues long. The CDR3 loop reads CASSWDSPPADTQYF.

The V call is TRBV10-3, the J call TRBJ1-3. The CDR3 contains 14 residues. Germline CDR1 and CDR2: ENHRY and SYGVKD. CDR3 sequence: CATTRTYSGNTIYF.

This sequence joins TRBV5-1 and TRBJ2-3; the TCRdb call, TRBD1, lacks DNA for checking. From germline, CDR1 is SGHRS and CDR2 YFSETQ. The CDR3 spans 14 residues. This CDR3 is CASSSQDGGVTQYF. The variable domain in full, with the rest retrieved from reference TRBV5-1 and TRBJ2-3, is KAGVTQTPRYLIKTRGQQVTLSCSPISGHRSVSWYQQTPGQGLQFLFEYFSETQRNKGNFPGRFSGRQFSNSRSEMNVSTLELGDSALYLCASSSQDGGVTQYFGPGTRLTVL.

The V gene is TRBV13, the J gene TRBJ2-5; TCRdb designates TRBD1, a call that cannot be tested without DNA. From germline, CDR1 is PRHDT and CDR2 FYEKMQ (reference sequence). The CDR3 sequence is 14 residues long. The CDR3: CASSKRGQKETQYF.

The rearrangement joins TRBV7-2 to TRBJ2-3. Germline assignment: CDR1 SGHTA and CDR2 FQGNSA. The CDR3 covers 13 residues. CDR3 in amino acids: CASSTTSYSTQYF.

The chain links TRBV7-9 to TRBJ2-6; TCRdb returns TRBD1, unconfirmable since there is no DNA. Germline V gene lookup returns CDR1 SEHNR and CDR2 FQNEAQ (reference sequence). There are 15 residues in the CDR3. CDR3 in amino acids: CASSFGASGANVLTF.

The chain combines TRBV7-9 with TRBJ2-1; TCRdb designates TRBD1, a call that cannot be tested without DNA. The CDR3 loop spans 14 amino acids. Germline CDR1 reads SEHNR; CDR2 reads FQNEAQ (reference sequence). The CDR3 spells CASSLDTGFNEQFF.

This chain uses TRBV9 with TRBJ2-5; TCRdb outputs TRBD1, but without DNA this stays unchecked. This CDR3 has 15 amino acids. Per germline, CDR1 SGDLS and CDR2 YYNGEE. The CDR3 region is CASSIGQGGLETQYF.